Below are 13 T cell receptor beta chains sequenced from a single sample in a study of cytotoxic CD8 clonotypes in ibrutinib-treated CLL. Using immunoSEQ multiplex PCR, the repertoire was profiled, and TCRdb retains in-frame clones only, with some absent. Altogether some 200,000 clones are present, roughly three quarters being singletons, with the ten largest covering 10% to 12%. The sequencing used PBMCs, collected after 12 months of ibrutinib treatment. The receptors were gathered from a human donor with chronic lymphocytic leukemia.

The chain has TRBV19 and TRBJ2-7, with D perhaps TRBD2 (5 bases). Deletions cut 5 bases from V and 0 bases from J, with 5 bases between. Looked up from germline, CDR1 is LNHDA and CDR2 is SQIVND (reference sequence). This CDR3 contains 12 residues. As DNA, the CDR3 is TGTGCCAGTAGTGGAGGCTCCTACGAGCAGTACTTC. The encoded protein is CASSGGSYEQYF.

The chain carries TRBV6-6 and TRBJ1-2, with a weak D call TRBD1 (6 bases). Per the germline V gene, CDR1 is MNHNY and CDR2 is SVGAGI (reference sequence). CDR3 size: 14 residues. V dropped 5 bases and J dropped 5 bases, with 15 bases sitting between them. CDR3 protein: CASSRDIGPYGYTF. CDR3 in DNA: TGTGCCAGCAGTAGGGACATTGGCCCTTATGGCTACACCTTC.

This sequence joins TRBV6-1 and TRBJ2-3, with 11 bases matching TRBD2. This CDR3 is 15 amino acids long. Germline loops: CDR1 MNHNS, CDR2 SASEGT. Trimming removed 3 bases from V and 5 bases from J; junction bases left unmatched: 4. CDR3 amino acids: CASSDSSGGIDTQYF. CDR3 DNA: TGTGCCAGCAGTGATTCTAGCGGGGGGATAGATACGCAGTATTTT.

This clone has more than one count but fewer than ten. The genes are TRBV28 and TRBJ2-6; D gene uncertain. The CDR3 contains 14 residues. Germline CDR1 and CDR2: MDHEN and SYDVKM. The V end was cut by 5 bases, the J end by 4 bases, with 9 bases between. The CDR3 sequence is CASSKSLGANVLTF. CDR3 nucleotide sequence: TGTGCCAGCAGTAAATCTTTGGGGGCCAACGTCCTGACTTTC.

The V and J genes are TRBV9 and TRBJ2-1, with TRBD2 identical over 13 bases. The CDR3 totals 18 residues. The junction had 9 bases not matched to a gene; V was cut back by 3 bases and J by 3 bases. Germline lookup yields CDR1 SGDLS and CDR2 YYNGEE. This CDR3 reads CASSAGLAGVEFYNEQFF. In DNA form, the CDR3 reads TGTGCCAGCAGCGCAGGACTAGCGGGGGTTGAGTTCTACAATGAGCAGTTCTTC.

The V and J genes are TRBV10-2 and TRBJ2-5; possible D gene TRBD2, 5 bases. Trimming took 6 bases from V and 2 from J, leaving 10 bases between them. Germline V gene data show CDR1 as WSHSY and CDR2 as SAAADI. This CDR3 is 13 amino acids long. The CDR3 region has the DNA TGCGCCAGCAGACTAGGGCCACAAGAGACCCAGTACTTC. Its translation: CASRLGPQETQYF.

The gene calls are TRBV6-1 and TRBJ1-2; D is ambiguous. CDR3 length: 12 amino acids. Trimming shortened V by 4 bases and J by 6 bases, and 9 bases separated the two germline ends. Germline V lookup: CDR1 MNHNS, CDR2 SASEGT. CDR3 protein: CASSVVGDGYTF. The CDR3, as DNA: TGTGCCAGCAGTGTGGTGGGCGATGGCTACACCTTC.

The chain carries TRBV6-5 and TRBJ2-3; no clear D. The V end lost 0 bases, the J end lost 3 bases, and 7 bases lay between the germline ends. Per germline, CDR1 MNHEY and CDR2 SVGAGI. The CDR3 contains 14 residues. CDR3 in DNA: TGTGCCAGCAGTTACTCAGGACCTACAGATACGCAGTATTTT. This codes for CASSYSGPTDTQYF.

This clone has a single count. The V and J genes are TRBV9 and TRBJ1-1, with D possibly being TRBD1 (5 bases). The CDR3 has 14 amino acids. V was pared by 0 bases and J by 6 bases, with 12 bases between. Germline CDR1 is SGDLS and CDR2 is YYNGEE. CDR3 nucleotides: TGTGCCAGCAGCGTAGAAGTGGGGACGGCTGAAGCTTTCTTT. Its protein is CASSVEVGTAEAFF. Looking up the rest from reference TRBV9 and TRBJ1-1 gives the full variable domain: DSGVTQTPKHLITATGQRVTLRCSPRSGDLSVYWYQQSLDQGLQFLIQYYNGEERAKGNILERFSAQQFPDLHSELNLSSLELGDSALYFCASSVEVGTAEAFFGQGTRLTVV.

The V call is TRBV7-6, the J call TRBJ2-7; D unresolved. The CDR3 is 15 residues long. Between the trimmed V and J ends, which lost 3 bases and 1 base, there was a span of 13 bases. Germline CDR1 reads SGHVS; CDR2 reads FNYEAQ. The DNA for the CDR3 is TGTGCCAGCAGCTTTTTAGGCGTTGGGTCCTACGAGCAGTACTTC. Amino acids: CASSFLGVGSYEQYF.

The chain joins TRBV18 to TRBJ1-4; D perhaps matches TRBD1 (5 bases). The germline V and J ends were trimmed by 8 bases and 4 bases, with 11 bases remaining between them. CDR1 is KGHSH, CDR2 LQKENI, per germline. This CDR3 contains 13 residues. The CDR3 spells CASARDVNEKLFF. The CDR3 DNA reads as TGTGCCAGCGCCCGGGACGTTAATGAAAAACTGTTTTTT.

This sequence joins TRBV27 and TRBJ2-7; D possibly matches TRBD1 or TRBD2 (5 bases each). This CDR3 has 14 amino acids. Looked up from germline, CDR1 is MNHEY and CDR2 is SMNVEV (reference sequence). Trimming took 1 base from V and 2 from J, leaving 9 bases between them. The CDR3 DNA reads as TGTGCCAGCAGTTTATGGGGACCAACCTACGAGCAGTACTTC. Translation gives CASSLWGPTYEQYF.

The DNA for the CDR3 is TGTGCCAGCAGCCAAGGCGCGGCGGGAGGCTCCTACAATGAGCAGTTCTTC. Its protein product is CASSQGAAGGSYNEQFF. The rearrangement joins TRBV4-2 to TRBJ2-1; 8 bases agree with TRBD2. This CDR3 is 17 amino acids long. V lost 1 base and J lost 0; bases outside the gene matches: 5. The germline CDR1 and CDR2 sequences are LGHNA and YNFKEQ.